This T cell receptor beta chain is drawn from a study of blood T cell repertoires in COVID-19. Turning to the study itself: Samples of COVID-19 (acute and convalescent) were obtained from the United States, Italy and Spain. Sources were T cells, B-cell-depleted T cells, or PBMCs; the material itself was cDNA or gDNA.

Trimming took off 0 bases at V and 4 bases at J, with 13 bases between the two ends. Germline V CDR1 and CDR2: SGHRS, YFSETQ. The CDR3 consists of 15 residues. Under the authors' procedure: Estimated nucleated cell counts came from reference gene primer amplification. Assay used: immunoSEQ multiplex PCR; TCRdb lists only in-frame clones, some missing. The V and J calls and the clone size are those of that table, but D and trimming were determined from the DNA. The sample records some 220,000 clones, over 75% being singletons. The sample holds a few counts of this clone. The specimen sequenced was peripheral blood. The source of this sequence is a human donor in a cohort sampled during active COVID-19. The rearrangement uses TRBV5-1 and TRBJ1-1, with D possibly TRBD1 on 5 matching bases. In nucleotides, the CDR3 is TGCGCCAGCAGCTTGGCCGGCCAGGGTGGCACTGAAGCTTTCTTT. Translation gives CASSLAGQGGTEAFF.